This is a list of T cell receptor beta chains from one sample in a study of ipilimumab plus nivolumab after autologous stem cell transplantation. This table comes from immunoSEQ multiplex PCR, and its TCRdb copy is limited to in-frame clones, with some not included. Among fewer than 20,000 clones listed, about 81% were seen once. The sample was PBMCs, taken in a trial of ipilimumab plus nivolumab as post-transplant consolidation. The source of these receptors is a male donor with diffuse large B-cell lymphoma. CDR3s include the opening cysteine and the closing phenylalanine or tryptophan. The D gene is left open where the match is weak. The size field is filled for only some rows; it gives once, few, many or a size class.

v_gene	d_gene	abundance	j_gene	len	CDR3aa	CDR3nt
TRBV5-1	TRBD2	once	TRBJ2-2	17	CASSSGLAGVRTGELFF	TGCGCCAGCAGCAGCGGACTAGCGGGGGTTCGAACCGGGGAGCTGTTTTTT
TRBV27	.	.	TRBJ2-7	13	CASSDLAAYEQYF	TGTGCCAGCAGTGATCTGGCAGCCTACGAGCAGTACTTC
TRBV6-5	.	.	TRBJ1-5	15	CASSLDRNFNQPQHF	TGTGCCAGCAGCCTTGACAGGAACTTTAATCAGCCCCAGCATTTT
TRBV9	TRBD1	.	TRBJ1-2	14	CASSPGQGPWGYTF	TGTGCCAGCAGCCCGGGACAGGGCCCTTGGGGCTACACCTTC
TRBV27	TRBD2	once	TRBJ2-6	19	CASSLYGTSTLFRANVLTF	TGTGCCAGCAGTTTATATGGGACTAGCACCCTCTTTCGGGCCAACGTCCTGACTTTC
TRBV6-5	.	.	TRBJ2-7	13	CASSYAASYEQYF	TGTGCCAGCAGTTACGCAGCCTCGTACGAGCAGTACTTC
TRBV15	.	.	TRBJ1-2	12	CATSRGPAGYTF	TGTGCCACCAGCAGAGGGCCTGCGGGCTACACCTTC
TRBV6-5	.	.	TRBJ2-7	14	CASSYSARLYEQYF	TGTGCCAGCAGTTACTCTGCTAGATTATACGAGCAGTACTTC
TRBV5-4	TRBD1	.	TRBJ1-4	15	CASSLAAGGSEKLFF	TGTGCCAGCAGCTTGGCCGCAGGGGGTAGTGAAAAACTGTTTTTT
TRBV5-1	.	.	TRBJ1-6	14	CASSLGQLNSPLHF	TGCGCCAGCAGCTTGGGCCAGCTTAATTCACCCCTCCACTTT
TRBV9	.	.	TRBJ1-6	14	CASSVGVLGSPLHF	TGTGCCAGCAGCGTAGGGGTCCTCGGTTCACCCCTCCACTTT
TRBV6-1	TRBD2	.	TRBJ2-7	15	CASSERLAAPYEQYF	TGTGCCAGCAGTGAACGGCTAGCGGCTCCCTACGAGCAGTACTTC
TRBV5-4	.	few	TRBJ2-5	15	CASSFFGGSEETQYF	TGTGCCAGCAGCTTTTTTGGGGGCAGCGAAGAGACCCAGTACTTC
TRBV9	.	.	TRBJ1-2	15	CASHPGGGPNYGYTF	TGTGCCAGCCACCCAGGAGGGGGGCCCAACTATGGCTACACCTTC
TRBV10-1	.	.	TRBJ1-1	15	CASSGRRGWDTEAFF	TGCGCCAGCAGTGGCCGGAGGGGTTGGGATACTGAAGCTTTCTTT
TRBV7-2	.	.	TRBJ2-7	15	CASSLVQGSRYEQYF	TGTGCCAGCAGCTTAGTTCAGGGATCGCGGTACGAGCAGTACTTC
TRBV5-6	.	medium-sized	TRBJ2-7	14	CASSEGLDSYEQYF	TGTGCCAGCAGCGAGGGACTGGATTCCTACGAGCAGTACTTC
TRBV7-6	TRBD1	medium-sized	TRBJ1-2	15	CASSLDETGGGGYTF	TGTGCCAGCAGCTTGGATGAAACAGGGGGCGGGGGCTACACCTTC
TRBV6-1	.	once	TRBJ1-6	15	CASSEGSPRRGTLHF	TGTGCCAGCAGTGAAGGCTCCCCCCGAAGGGGAACCCTCCACTTT
TRBV30	.	few	TRBJ1-1	12	CAWSSWTDEAFF	TGTGCCTGGAGTTCATGGACAGATGAAGCTTTCTTT
TRBV11-3	TRBD1	.	TRBJ1-2	14	CASSARQGSNGYTF	TGTGCCAGCAGCGCGAGACAGGGGAGTAATGGCTACACCTTC
TRBV4-1	TRBD2	.	TRBJ2-3	16	CASSPQGTITTDTQYF	TGCGCCAGCAGCCCTCAAGGGACTATTACCACAGATACGCAGTATTTT
TRBV7-8	TRBD1	once	TRBJ2-4	18	CASSSILTGDVRANIQYF	TGTGCCAGCAGCTCCATACTTACAGGGGATGTAAGAGCAAACATTCAGTACTTC
TRBV5-4	.	.	TRBJ1-2	17	CASSFGGAAGKNYGYTF	TGTGCCAGCAGCTTCGGAGGGGCGGCAGGAAAAAACTATGGCTACACCTTC
TRBV5-4	TRBD1	.	TRBJ1-2	13	CASSSGQGRGYTF	TGTGCCAGCAGCTCCGGACAGGGGAGAGGCTACACCTTC
TRBV21-1	.	.	TRBJ2-3	17	CASSNRISGRATDTQYF	TGTGCCAGCAGCAACCGAATAAGCGGGAGGGCGACAGATACGCAGTATTTT
TRBV6-6	.	.	TRBJ1-2	13	CASSRGLDGGYTF	TGTGCCAGCAGCCGTGGTTTAGATGGAGGCTACACCTTC
TRBV4-3	.	.	TRBJ2-3	12	CASSHRTDTQYF	TGCGCCAGCAGCCACCGCACAGATACGCAGTATTTT
TRBV6-5	.	few	TRBJ1-1	12	CASTRPGPEAFF	TGTGCCAGCACTCGACCGGGCCCCGAAGCTTTCTTT
TRBV21-1	.	.	TRBJ1-5	16	CASSKGEDRGEQPQHF	TGTGCCAGCAGCAAAGGGGAGGACAGGGGTGAGCAGCCCCAGCATTTT
TRBV7-9	TRBD1	.	TRBJ2-7	15	CASSWGGQGNNEQYF	TGTGCCAGCAGCTGGGGGGGACAGGGAAATAACGAGCAGTACTTC
TRBV27	.	.	TRBJ1-6	15	CASSLSSQINSPLHF	TGTGCCAGCAGTTTATCGTCACAGATAAATTCACCCCTCCACTTT
TRBV29-1	TRBD1	once	TRBJ2-5	19	CSVEDLGAGGMGRGEKQYF	TGCAGCGTTGAAGATCTTGGCGCAGGGGGCATGGGACGGGGTGAAAAGCAGTACTTC
TRBV5-1	TRBD2	.	TRBJ2-7	15	CASSLGLAGGLKQYF	TGCGCCAGCAGCTTAGGACTAGCGGGAGGGCTTAAGCAGTACTTC
TRBV6-1	.	.	TRBJ2-2	15	CASSATTLQTGELFF	TGTGCCAGCAGTGCAACAACGCTCCAGACCGGGGAGCTGTTTTTT
TRBV29-1	.	few	TRBJ1-1	13	CSVAPGLNTEAFF	TGCAGCGTGGCCCCGGGACTGAACACTGAAGCTTTCTTT
TRBV7-3	TRBD2	.	TRBJ2-2	16	CASSLTSGRAGGELFF	TGTGCCAGCAGCTTAACCAGCGGGAGGGCCGGCGGGGAGCTGTTTTTT
TRBV9	.	.	TRBJ2-1	13	CASRSLANNEQFF	TGTGCCAGCAGGTCGCTCGCCAACAATGAGCAGTTCTTC
TRBV2	.	.	TRBJ1-1	15	CASSEARGRGTEAFF	TGTGCCAGCAGTGAAGCTCGGGGGCGAGGGACTGAAGCTTTCTTT
TRBV6-5	TRBD1	.	TRBJ1-4	15	CASRSIDRGYEKLFF	TGTGCCAGCAGATCCATCGACAGGGGATATGAAAAACTGTTTTTT
TRBV7-2	.	few	TRBJ2-2	16	CASSLGIAVNTGELFF	TGTGCCAGCAGCTTAGGCATAGCGGTGAACACCGGGGAGCTGTTTTTT
TRBV30	.	.	TRBJ2-1	17	CAWSVYGSTISYNEQFF	TGTGCCTGGAGTGTGTATGGGTCCACTATCTCCTACAATGAGCAGTTCTTC
TRBV5-4	TRBD2	.	TRBJ2-5	15	CASSRGGLAEETQYF	TGTGCCAGCAGCCGTGGGGGACTAGCGGAAGAGACCCAGTACTTC
TRBV18	.	.	TRBJ1-1	13	CATQQGGNTEAFF	TGTGCCACTCAACAGGGCGGGAACACTGAAGCTTTCTTT
TRBV29-1	TRBD1	.	TRBJ1-2	12	CSATGGNYGYTF	TGCAGCGCGACAGGGGGGAACTATGGCTACACCTTC
TRBV19	TRBD2	few	TRBJ2-1	14	CASSKSGLAHEQFF	TGTGCCAGTAGTAAGTCGGGACTAGCCCATGAGCAGTTCTTC
TRBV5-6	.	.	TRBJ1-2	15	CASSLRGWGNYGYTF	TGTGCCAGCAGCTTGAGGGGTTGGGGGAACTATGGCTACACCTTC
TRBV10-3	.	.	TRBJ2-7	14	CAISPQGGTYEQYF	TGTGCCATCAGTCCACAGGGGGGGACCTACGAGCAGTACTTC
TRBV7-7	.	.	TRBJ2-1	13	CASSLYARNEQFF	TGTGCCAGCAGCCTGTATGCCCGCAATGAGCAGTTCTTC
TRBV6-1	.	.	TRBJ1-2	12	CASRDTNYGYTF	TGTGCCAGCAGGGACACGAACTATGGCTACACCTTC
TRBV5-1	TRBD1	.	TRBJ1-3	16	CASSPGRTGRGNTIYF	TGCGCCAGCAGCCCCGGGCGGACAGGGAGAGGAAACACCATATATTTT